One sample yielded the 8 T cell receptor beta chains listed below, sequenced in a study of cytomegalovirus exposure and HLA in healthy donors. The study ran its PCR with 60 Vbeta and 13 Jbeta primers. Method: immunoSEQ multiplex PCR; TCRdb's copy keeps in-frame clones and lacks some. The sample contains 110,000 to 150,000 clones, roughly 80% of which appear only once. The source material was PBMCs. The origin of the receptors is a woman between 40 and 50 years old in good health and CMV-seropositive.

In DNA, the CDR3 is TGTGCCAGCAGCTCCGCCCTGGGGACAGGGATATTAGTGGACATTCAGTACTTC. It translates to CASSSALGTGILVDIQYF. This sequence joins TRBV7-2 and TRBJ2-4, with TRBD1 matching over 9 bases. This CDR3 has 18 residues. Trimming cost V 4 bases and J 8 bases; bases outside gene matches: 18. Germline assignment: CDR1 SGHTA and CDR2 FQGNSA.

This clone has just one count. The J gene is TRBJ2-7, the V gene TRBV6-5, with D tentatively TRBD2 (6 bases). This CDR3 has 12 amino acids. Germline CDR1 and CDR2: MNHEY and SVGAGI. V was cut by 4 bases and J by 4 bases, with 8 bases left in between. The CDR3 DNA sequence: TGTGCCAGCAGTTCGGGACTTTACGAGCAGTACTTC. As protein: CASSSGLYEQYF.

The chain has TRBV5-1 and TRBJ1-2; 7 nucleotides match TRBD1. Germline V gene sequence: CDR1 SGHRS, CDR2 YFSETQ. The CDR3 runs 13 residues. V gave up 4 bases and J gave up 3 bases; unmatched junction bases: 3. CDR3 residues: CASSTDRDYGYTF. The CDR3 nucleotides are TGCGCCAGCAGCACCGACAGGGACTATGGCTACACCTTC. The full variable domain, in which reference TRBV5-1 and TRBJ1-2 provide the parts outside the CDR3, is KAGVTQTPRYLIKTRGQQVTLSCSPISGHRSVSWYQQTPGQGLQFLFEYFSETQRNKGNFPGRFSGRQFSNSRSEMNVSTLELGDSALYLCASSTDRDYGYTFGSGTRLTVV.

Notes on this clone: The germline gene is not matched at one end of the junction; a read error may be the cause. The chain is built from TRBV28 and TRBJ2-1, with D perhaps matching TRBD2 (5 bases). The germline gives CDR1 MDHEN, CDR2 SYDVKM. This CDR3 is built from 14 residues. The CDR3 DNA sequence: TGTACCAGCAGTTTATCCGGACTTTTCAATGAGCAGTTCTTC. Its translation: CTSSLSGLFNEQFF.

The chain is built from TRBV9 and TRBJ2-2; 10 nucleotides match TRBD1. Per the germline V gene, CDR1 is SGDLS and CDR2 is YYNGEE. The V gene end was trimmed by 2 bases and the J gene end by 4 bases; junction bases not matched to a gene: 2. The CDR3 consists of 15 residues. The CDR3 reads CASSVRTGGTGELFF. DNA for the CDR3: TGTGCCAGCAGCGTTCGGACAGGGGGCACCGGGGAGCTGTTTTTT.

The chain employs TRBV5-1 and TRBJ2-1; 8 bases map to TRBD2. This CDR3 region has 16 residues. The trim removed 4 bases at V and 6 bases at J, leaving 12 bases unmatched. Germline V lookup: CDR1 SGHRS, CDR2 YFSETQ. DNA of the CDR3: TGCGCCAGCAGCAAGCCCTCGGGAGGGGTTGGCAATGAGCAGTTCTTC. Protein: CASSKPSGGVGNEQFF.

DNA of the CDR3: TGTGCCTGGGGGAGGTACGAGCAGTACTTC. Amino acid sequence: CAWGRYEQYF. This rearrangement joins TRBV30 to TRBJ2-7; possibly TRBD2 for D (6 bases). V lost 5 bases and J 4 bases, leaving 6 bases between the germline ends. This CDR3 region has 10 residues. Germline CDR1 is GTSNPN and CDR2 is SVGIG (reference sequence).

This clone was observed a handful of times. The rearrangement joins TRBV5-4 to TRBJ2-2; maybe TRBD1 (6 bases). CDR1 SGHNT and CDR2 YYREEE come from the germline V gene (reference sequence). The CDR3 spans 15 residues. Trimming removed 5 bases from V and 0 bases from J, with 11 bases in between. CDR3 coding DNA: TGTGCCAGCAGACCCGACAGGCCGAACACCGGGGAGCTGTTTTTT. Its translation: CASRPDRPNTGELFF.